A single sample is the source of the 8 T cell receptor beta chains below, sequenced in a study of monozygotic twins with inflammatory bowel disease. TCRdb derives one entry per CDR3 protein from the 5' RACE reads, leaving out DNA. The sample is made up of a few hundred thousand distinct CDR3 sequences, and the top ten hold more than 4.5% of it. Sequencing input: blood. The receptor set was obtained from a human donor with ulcerative colitis or Crohn's disease, or a healthy co-twin of an affected twin (not recorded which).

The J gene is TRBJ2-7, the V gene TRBV5-1; the D call of TRBD2 rests on TCRdb alone, since no DNA is present to check it. The CDR3 extends over 17 amino acids. Germline values: CDR1 SGHRS, CDR2 YFSETQ. This CDR3 is CASSWGLAGGLAYEQYF.

The chain couples TRBV7-8 to TRBJ2-7. The CDR3 contains 12 residues. Germline lookup yields CDR1 SGHVS and CDR2 FQNEAQ. The CDR3: CASSLNTYEQYF.

The gene calls are TRBV2 and TRBJ2-4; TCRdb's assignment of TRBD1 cannot be checked, as there is no DNA. The CDR3 runs to 11 residues. Per the germline V gene, CDR1 is SNHLY and CDR2 is FYNNEI. The CDR3 reads CASQGLNIQYF.

This sequence joins TRBV18 and TRBJ2-1; TCRdb designates TRBD1, a call that cannot be tested without DNA. This CDR3 region has 13 residues. Germline values: CDR1 KGHSH, CDR2 LQKENI. The CDR3 protein is CASSHQGAYEQFF.

This CDR3 reads CASSNIEHGSYEQYF. The chain uses TRBV7-9 and TRBJ2-7. In germline, CDR1 is SEHNR, CDR2 FQNEAQ (reference sequence). The CDR3 length is 15 residues. Filled out from reference TRBV7-9 and TRBJ2-7, the complete variable domain reads DTGVSQNPRHKITKRGQNVTFRCDPISEHNRLYWYRQTLGQGPEFLTYFQNEAQLEKSRLLSDRFSAERPKGSFSTLEIQRTEQGDSAMYLCASSNIEHGSYEQYFGPGTRLTVT.

V and J are TRBV20-1 and TRBJ2-7; TCRdb calls TRBD1, which cannot be checked without DNA. This CDR3 region has 13 residues. The germline V gene encodes CDR1 DFQATT and CDR2 SNEGSKA (reference sequence). The CDR3 reads CSARVDRPYEQYF.

This sequence joins TRBV20-1 and TRBJ2-7; the TRBD1 assignment by TCRdb is unverifiable without DNA. The germline gives CDR1 DFQATT, CDR2 SNEGSKA (reference sequence). The CDR3 runs 15 residues. The CDR3 region is CSAITRVSRGYEQYF.

The chain uses TRBV4-3 and TRBJ2-1; the D call of TRBD1 rests on TCRdb alone, since no DNA is present to check it. CDR1 is LGHNA and CDR2 is YSLEER in the germline V gene. CDR3 size: 18 residues. The CDR3 sequence is CASSQERVGTGSYNEQFF.